This T cell receptor beta chain was identified during a study of blood T cell repertoires in COVID-19. Study at large: The study drew acute and convalescent COVID-19 samples from the United States, Italy and Spain. T cells, B-cell-depleted T cells, or PBMCs provided the cDNA or gDNA that served as material.

The V end was cut by 1 base, the J end by 6 bases, with 10 bases between. CDR3 length equals 13 residues. Germline V gene lookup returns CDR1 SGHDN and CDR2 FVKESK. This clone was counted only a few times. As originally analysed: Scientists estimated how many nucleated cells there were by amplifying reference gene primers. Here immunoSEQ multiplex PCR was the method, and the copy in TCRdb shows in-frame clones only, minus some. That table is the source of V, J and clone size, and D and trimming were worked out from the DNA. The repertoire holds roughly 78,000 clones, with roughly 86% as singletons. This chain connects TRBV14 to TRBJ2-7; the D is unclear. The receptor was isolated from a woman in her sixties or seventies with acute or convalescent COVID-19. Sequences were obtained from peripheral blood. The CDR3 is CASSQAGIIEQYF. The CDR3 coding sequence is TGTGCCAGCAGCCAAGCAGGAATAATCGAGCAGTACTTC.